This paragraph covers one T cell receptor beta chain sequence. Its antigen is currently unknown. The PCR was carried out with 60 Vbeta primers and 13 Jbeta primers. Repertoires were generated with immunoSEQ multiplex PCR, while TCRdb's copy carries only in-frame clones and drops some. The table has around 100,000 clones, about three quarters seen once; the top ten hold 4% to 5.5%. Deletions cut 2 bases from V and 4 bases from J, with 5 bases between. Per the germline V gene, CDR1 is WSHSY and CDR2 is SAAADI. The CDR3 spans 12 residues. These data belong to a study of cytomegalovirus exposure and HLA in healthy donors. Study-level points and caveats: Listed as cytomegalovirus-associated were 150 to 200 TCR beta chains. Reportedly, a later analysis found an Asian-associated ancestry cluster had fewer N-insertions than the roughly 700-donor mean. The later analysis indicated that the majority of CMV-associated TCR beta chains appeared HLA-restricted. CMV serostatus stood as the only immune exposure information on hand.

The specimen was PBMCs. The receptor's source is a male donor in good health and CMV-seropositive. The V and J genes are TRBV10-2 and TRBJ2-5, with a possible D match to TRBD1 (5 bases). The CDR3 reads CASSERGETQYF. The CDR3 region has the DNA TGCGCCAGCAGTGAGAGGGGAGAGACCCAGTACTTC.